These 20 T cell receptor beta chains came from one sample sequenced in a study of blood T cell repertoires in COVID-19. Here immunoSEQ multiplex PCR was the method, and the copy in TCRdb shows in-frame clones only, minus some. The data hold about 160,000 clones, with approximately 87% observed a single time. The sequenced sample consisted of PBMCs or T cells enriched from blood (not recorded which). Receptors originate from a woman aged 50 to 60 who had recovered from COVID-19.

The J gene is TRBJ2-7, the V gene TRBV12-5; TRBD1 might be the D (6 bases). The V end lost 2 bases, the J end lost 2 bases, and 10 bases lay between the germline ends. This CDR3 is 14 amino acids long. Germline assignment: CDR1 LGHNT and CDR2 FRNRAP. The CDR3 sequence: CASGLTGGTYEQYF. The CDR3 region has the DNA TGTGCTAGTGGTTTGACTGGGGGCACCTACGAGCAGTACTTC. Complete variable domain (other parts from reference TRBV12-5 and TRBJ2-7): DARVTQTPRHKVTEMGQEVTMRCQPILGHNTVFWYRQTMMQGLELLAYFRNRAPLDDSGMPKDRFSAEMPDATLATLKIQPSEPRDSAVYFCASGLTGGTYEQYFGPGTRLTVT.

Regarding this clone: Other DNA sequences in the sample encode the same CDR3. This chain joins TRBV2 and TRBJ1-1; D unresolved. The CDR3 extends over 13 amino acids. Germline V CDR1 and CDR2: SNHLY, FYNNEI. Between the trimmed V and J ends, which lost 1 base and 1 base, there was a span of 4 bases. The CDR3 nucleotides read TGTGCCAGCAGTGAAGAGCAGAACACTGAAGCTTTCTTT. It encodes CASSEEQNTEAFF. The whole variable domain, filled in from reference TRBV2 and TRBJ1-1, reads EPEVTQTPSHQVTQMGQEVILRCVPISNHLYFYWYRQILGQKVEFLVSFYNNEISEKSEIFDDQFSVERPDGSNFTLKIRSTKLEDSAMYFCASSEEQNTEAFFGQGTRLTVV.

This clone was seen only once. The CDR3 sequence: CASKQVPGPYGYTF. The CDR3 DNA reads as TGTGCCAGCAAGCAGGTCCCAGGGCCGTATGGCTACACCTTC. This rearrangement joins TRBV6-4 to TRBJ1-2; D may be TRBD1 (5 bases). The V end lost 7 bases, the J end lost 5 bases, and 17 bases lay between the germline ends. The CDR3 is made up of 14 amino acids. Germline V lookup: CDR1 MRHNA, CDR2 SNTAGT.

The chain is built from TRBV6-1 and TRBJ1-1, with D possibly matching TRBD1 (6 bases). The CDR3 length is 15 residues. V lost 2 bases and J lost 1, with 11 bases in between. Germline V gives CDR1 MNHNS, CDR2 SASEGT. CDR3 region: CASSEQGSGNTEAFF. CDR3 coding DNA: TGTGCCAGCAGTGAACAGGGGTCGGGGAACACTGAAGCTTTCTTT.

The rearrangement joins TRBV20-1 to TRBJ1-1; D possibly corresponds to TRBD1 (6 bases). The germline V and J ends were trimmed by 4 bases and 11 bases, with 14 bases remaining between them. Looked up from germline, CDR1 is DFQATT and CDR2 is SNEGSKA (reference sequence). This CDR3 region has 11 residues. CDR3 protein: CSAKTPGDAFF. CDR3 DNA: TGCAGTGCTAAGACACCAGGGGACGCTTTCTTT.

The rearrangement uses TRBV15 and TRBJ2-7; TRBD2 aligns across 9 bases. V was clipped by 1 base and J by 6 bases; unmatched bases: 7. Germline V gene data show CDR1 as LNHNV and CDR2 as YYDKDF (reference sequence). CDR3 length equals 15 residues. The CDR3 is CATSRGGGGAREQYF. The CDR3 nucleotides read TGTGCCACCAGCAGAGGCGGCGGGGGGGCACGCGAGCAGTACTTC. The complete variable domain, with remaining parts taken from reference TRBV15 and TRBJ2-7, reads DAMVIQNPRYQVTQFGKPVTLSCSQTLNHNVMYWYQQKSSQAPKLLFHYYDKDFNNEADTPDNFQSRRPNTSFCFLDIRSPGLGDTAMYLCATSRGGGGAREQYFGPGTRLTVT.

The V call is TRBV7-2, the J call TRBJ2-1, with a weak D call TRBD2 (7 bases). The germline V and J ends were trimmed by 1 base and 7 bases, with 17 bases remaining between them. The germline gives CDR1 SGHTA, CDR2 FQGNSA. The CDR3 runs to 16 residues. CDR3 residues: CASSLGGGQPLNEQFF. CDR3 coding DNA: TGTGCCAGCAGCTTAGGGGGGGGCCAACCCCTGAATGAGCAGTTCTTC.

The CDR3 nucleotides read TGTGCCAGCAGTTATAACGGGGAGGACTATGGCTACACCTTC. Translated, it gives CASSYNGEDYGYTF. The V gene is TRBV6-2 or TRBV6-3, the J gene TRBJ1-2; no clear D. The CDR3 extends over 14 amino acids. Trimming cost V 3 bases and J 3 bases, with 11 bases left between them. Per the germline V gene, CDR1 is MNHEY and CDR2 is SVGEGT.

The chain employs TRBV13 and TRBJ2-1; the match to TRBD1 covers 11 bases. The junction had 7 bases not matched to a gene; V was cut back by 2 bases and J by 7 bases. Germline assignment: CDR1 PRHDT and CDR2 FYEKMQ (reference sequence). This CDR3 contains 16 residues. The CDR3 reads CASSLTGQGAGNEQFF. CDR3 coding DNA: TGTGCCAGCAGCTTAACAGGACAGGGGGCAGGTAATGAGCAGTTCTTC. The whole variable domain, remainder taken from reference TRBV13 and TRBJ2-1, is AAGVIQSPRHLIKEKRETATLKCYPIPRHDTVYWYQQGPGQDPQFLISFYEKMQSDKGSIPDRFSAQQFSDYHSELNMSSLELGDSALYFCASSLTGQGAGNEQFFGPGTRLTVL.

The chain couples TRBV15 to TRBJ2-3; 8 positions match TRBD2. The CDR3 has 19 amino acids. The V gene end was trimmed by 0 bases and the J gene end by 5 bases; junction bases not matched to a gene: 16. CDR1 is LNHNV, CDR2 YYDKDF, per germline (reference sequence). This CDR3 is CATSRDLGLAGPGGDTQYF. The CDR3 DNA sequence: TGTGCCACCAGCAGAGATTTAGGCCTAGCGGGTCCTGGGGGAGATACGCAGTATTTT.

This clone was picked up one time. This chain links TRBV11-2 with TRBJ1-4, with TRBD1 matching 8 bases. The junction had 9 bases not matched to a gene; V was cut back by 5 bases and J by 7 bases. This CDR3 has 15 residues. Germline lookup yields CDR1 SGHAT and CDR2 FQNNGV. The CDR3: CASSHVSDRGEKLFF. Written as DNA, the CDR3 is TGTGCCAGCAGCCACGTGTCCGACAGGGGTGAAAAACTGTTTTTT.

This clone appeared a few times. The V gene is TRBV9, the J gene TRBJ2-5; TRBD2 agrees at 8 bases. After removal of 0 bases from V and 1 base from J, the junction contained 5 bases not matched to a gene. Germline-derived CDR1 and CDR2 are SGDLS and YYNGEE. CDR3 length: 16 residues. Written as DNA, the CDR3 is TGTGCCAGCAGCGTAGGTGGCGGGGGGCTCCAAGAGACCCAGTACTTC. Translated: CASSVGGGGLQETQYF.

The chain combines TRBV9 with TRBJ2-3, with D possibly matching TRBD1 (5 bases). Germline V lookup: CDR1 SGDLS, CDR2 YYNGEE. The length of the CDR3 is 12 residues. V lost 0 bases and J 10 bases, leaving 9 bases between the germline ends. CDR3 sequence (DNA): TGTGCCAGCAGCGTAGACCTAGGGGCGCAGTATTTT. Protein product: CASSVDLGAQYF.

The chain has TRBV4-1 and TRBJ1-5; 8 positions agree with TRBD1. The CDR3 has 15 amino acids. Trimming cost V 2 bases and J 4 bases; bases outside gene matches: 4. The germline V gene has CDR1 MGHRA and CDR2 YSYEKL. The chain's CDR3 is CASSQMTGANQPQHF. Written as DNA, the CDR3 is TGCGCCAGCAGCCAAATGACAGGGGCGAATCAGCCCCAGCATTTT.

The V gene is TRBV5-1, the J gene TRBJ2-3, with 9 bases matching TRBD2. Germline V gene data show CDR1 as SGHRS and CDR2 as YFSETQ. The CDR3 runs to 17 residues. Losses at the gene ends were 3 bases for V and 2 bases for J; bases not matched to a gene: 10. The CDR3 reads CASSWGLLAGATDTQYF. For the CDR3, the DNA is TGCGCCAGCAGCTGGGGGCTCTTAGCGGGGGCCACAGATACGCAGTATTTT.

The rearrangement uses TRBV13 and TRBJ1-6; TRBD1 is a possible D gene (5 bases). Trimming removed 2 bases at V and 7 bases at J, with 12 bases between. This CDR3 has 15 amino acids. CDR1 is PRHDT, CDR2 FYEKMQ, per germline (reference sequence). CDR3 sequence reads: CASSLQGNSNSPLHF. The CDR3, as DNA: TGTGCCAGCAGCTTACAGGGAAACTCCAATTCACCCCTCCACTTT.

The gene calls are TRBV27 and TRBJ2-7, with D unclear. Trimming shortened V by 0 bases and J by 1 base, and 7 bases separated the two germline ends. Germline CDR1 is MNHEY and CDR2 is SMNVEV (reference sequence). CDR3 length: 14 residues. CDR3 in DNA: TGTGCCAGCAGTTTATCCCTCTTATCCTACGAGCAGTACTTC. Its translation: CASSLSLLSYEQYF.

V usage is TRBV6-1 and J usage is TRBJ1-5, with TRBD1 matching 7 bases. V trimming: 0 bases; J trimming: 7 bases; junction bases outside the gene matches: 6. This CDR3 contains 15 residues. The germline CDR1 and CDR2 sequences are MNHNS and SASEGT. The CDR3 DNA is TGTGCCAGCAGTGAAGCCGACAGGGCAGGGCAGCCCCAGCATTTT. It specifies CASSEADRAGQPQHF.

The chain couples TRBV7-9 to TRBJ1-6; 11 bases agree with TRBD1. The CDR3 sequence is 18 residues long. Germline values: CDR1 SEHNR, CDR2 FQNEAQ (reference sequence). Unmatched junction bases numbered 13, after V lost 1 base and J lost 11 bases. The CDR3 bases are TGTGCCAGCAGCTTAGGAGTCGGTGGGACAGGGGGTTTGCCACCCCTCCACTTT. Translated: CASSLGVGGTGGLPPLHF. The full variable domain, in which reference TRBV7-9 and TRBJ1-6 provide the parts outside the CDR3, is DTGVSQNPRHKITKRGQNVTFRCDPISEHNRLYWYRQTLGQGPEFLTYFQNEAQLEKSRLLSDRFSAERPKGSFSTLEIQRTEQGDSAMYLCASSLGVGGTGGLPPLHFGNGTRLTVT.

J is TRBJ1-4 and V is TRBV2; 7 nucleotides line up with TRBD1. J lost 8 bases, V lost 6 bases, and 6 bases had no gene match. Germline-derived CDR1 and CDR2 are SNHLY and FYNNEI. CDR3 length equals 13 residues. The CDR3 coding sequence is TGTGCCAGCAGGCAGACAGGGTCAGAAAAACTGTTTTTT. It yields the protein CASRQTGSEKLFF. The full variable domain, its missing parts supplied by reference TRBV2 and TRBJ1-4, is EPEVTQTPSHQVTQMGQEVILRCVPISNHLYFYWYRQILGQKVEFLVSFYNNEISEKSEIFDDQFSVERPDGSNFTLKIRSTKLEDSAMYFCASRQTGSEKLFFGSGTQLSVL.